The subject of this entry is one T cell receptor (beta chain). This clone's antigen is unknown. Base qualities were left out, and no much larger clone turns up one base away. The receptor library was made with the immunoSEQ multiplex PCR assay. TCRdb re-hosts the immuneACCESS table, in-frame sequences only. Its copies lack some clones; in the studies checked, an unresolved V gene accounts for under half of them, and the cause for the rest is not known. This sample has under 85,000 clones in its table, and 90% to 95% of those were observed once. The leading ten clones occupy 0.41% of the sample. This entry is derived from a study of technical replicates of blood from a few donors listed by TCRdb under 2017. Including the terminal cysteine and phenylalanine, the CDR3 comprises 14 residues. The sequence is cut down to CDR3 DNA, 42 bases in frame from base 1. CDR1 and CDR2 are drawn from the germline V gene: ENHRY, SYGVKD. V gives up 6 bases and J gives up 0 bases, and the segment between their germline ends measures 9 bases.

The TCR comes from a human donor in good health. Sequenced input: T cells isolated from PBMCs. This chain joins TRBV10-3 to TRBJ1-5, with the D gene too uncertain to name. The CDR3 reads CAIRAEYSNQPQHF. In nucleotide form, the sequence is TGTGCCATCAGGGCGGAATATAGCAATCAGCCCCAGCATTTT.